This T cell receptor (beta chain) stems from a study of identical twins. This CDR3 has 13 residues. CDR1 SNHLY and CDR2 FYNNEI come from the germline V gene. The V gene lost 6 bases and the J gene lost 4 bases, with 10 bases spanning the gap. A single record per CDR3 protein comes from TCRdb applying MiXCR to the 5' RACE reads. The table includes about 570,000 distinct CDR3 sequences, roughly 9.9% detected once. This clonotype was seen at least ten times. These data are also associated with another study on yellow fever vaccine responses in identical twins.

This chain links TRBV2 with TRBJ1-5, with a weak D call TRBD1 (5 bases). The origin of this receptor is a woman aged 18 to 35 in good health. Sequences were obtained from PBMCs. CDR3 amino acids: CASSGTENQPQHF. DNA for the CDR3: TGTGCCAGCAGCGGGACTGAGAATCAGCCCCAGCATTTT. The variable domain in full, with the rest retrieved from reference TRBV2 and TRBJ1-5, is EPEVTQTPSHQVTQMGQEVILRCVPISNHLYFYWYRQILGQKVEFLVSFYNNEISEKSEIFDDQFSVERPDGSNFTLKIRSTKLEDSAMYFCASSGTENQPQHFGDGTRLSIL.